The 29 T cell receptor beta chains presented below share a single source sample, sequenced in a study of human T cells and chemical hapten exposure. Time point noted: patch test 1, 2 weeks after DPC sensitization. Treatment reported: therapeutic diphenylcyclopropenone sensitization with weekly scalp DPC. MiXCR, run by TCRdb on the RACE reads, gives a single entry per CDR3 protein. The sample holds tens of thousands of distinct CDR3 sequences; more than 30% are singletons and the top ten take 8.9%. The input for sequencing was whole blood, taken in connection with sensitization to the hapten diphenylcyclopropenone (DPC). Receptors originate from a man between 40 and 49 years old with alopecia areata. Some clones in this sample may be carry-over from other donors' samples.

The chain is built from TRBV13 and TRBJ2-4, with TRBD1 matching 10 bases. Trimming removed 1 base from V and 1 base from J; junction bases left unmatched: 7. The CDR3 spans 18 residues. Germline CDR1 PRHDT, CDR2 FYEKMQ (reference sequence). This chain's CDR3 is CASSLAPDRGSAKNIQYF. CDR3 nucleotide sequence: TGTGCCAGCAGCTTAGCCCCGGACAGGGGGTCTGCCAAAAACATTCAGTACTTC.

DNA of the CDR3: TGCAGTGCTAGTCGAGGGGACCATAATTCACCCCTCCACTTT. It is translated as CSASRGDHNSPLHF. This sequence joins TRBV20-1 and TRBJ1-6; TRBD1 is a possible D gene (5 bases). V dropped 3 bases and J dropped 5 bases, with 11 bases sitting between them. This CDR3 spans 14 amino acids. Looked up from germline, CDR1 is DFQATT and CDR2 is SNEGSKA (reference sequence).

This sequence joins TRBV28 and TRBJ2-7; 7 nucleotides agree with TRBD1. This CDR3 has 15 residues. The V segment lost 6 bases and the J segment 1 base; nucleotides outside the gene matches: 9. CDR1 and CDR2 (germline): MDHEN, SYDVKM. CDR3 DNA: TGTGCCAGCAGAAAAGTACAGGGGCGATCCTACGAGCAGTACTTC. This translates into CASRKVQGRSYEQYF. Based on the CDR3 plus reference TRBV28 and TRBJ2-7, the full variable domain is DVKVTQSSRYLVKRTGEKVFLECVQDMDHENMFWYRQDPGLGLRLIYFSYDVKMKEKGDIPEGYSVSREKKERFSLILESASTNQTSMYLCASRKVQGRSYEQYFGPGTRLTVT.

This clonotype showed up many times. The rearrangement uses TRBV7-9 and TRBJ1-4; 8 bases line up with TRBD1. In germline, CDR1 is SEHNR, CDR2 FQNEAQ (reference sequence). This CDR3 has 16 amino acids. Trimming at V came to 5 bases and at J to 5 bases, leaving 10 bases not matched to a gene. In DNA, the CDR3 is TGTGCCAGCAGCCAATCCTGGACAGGGAAGAATGAAAAACTGTTTTTT. This sequence encodes CASSQSWTGKNEKLFF.

This rearrangement joins TRBV2 to TRBJ2-1; tentative D call: TRBD2 (5 bases). The V end was cut by 2 bases, the J end by 6 bases, with 8 bases between. The CDR3 spans 13 residues. Germline loops: CDR1 SNHLY, CDR2 FYNNEI. CDR3: CASSERGFNEQFF. The DNA of the CDR3 is TGTGCCAGCAGTGAAAGAGGGTTCAATGAGCAGTTCTTC.

This chain links TRBV6-6 with TRBJ2-7; 14 bases match TRBD2. V gave up 5 bases and J gave up 3 bases; unmatched junction bases: 3. The CDR3 runs 15 residues. Germline CDR1 reads MNHNY; CDR2 reads SVGAGI (reference sequence). This chain's CDR3 is CASSAGTSGSYEQYF. As DNA, the CDR3 is TGTGCCAGCAGTGCCGGGACTAGCGGGAGCTACGAGCAGTACTTC.

This clonotype turned up a few times. The chain employs TRBV2 and TRBJ2-5; 7 bases agree with TRBD1. Germline values: CDR1 SNHLY, CDR2 FYNNEI. The CDR3 runs 12 residues. V gave up 6 bases and J gave up 3 bases; unmatched junction bases: 1. CDR3 region: CASRGQEETQYF. The CDR3 DNA follows: TGTGCCAGCAGAGGACAGGAAGAGACCCAGTACTTC.

The gene calls are TRBV6-2 or TRBV6-3 and TRBJ2-7; possibly TRBD1 for D (6 bases). V lost 7 bases to trimming and J lost 2 bases, with 18 bases between them. The CDR3 loop spans 15 amino acids. The germline V gene has CDR1 MNHEY and CDR2 SVGEGT. The CDR3 DNA is TGTGCCAGCACCACGGGCAGGGGTCCCCCCTACGAGCAGTACTTC. It yields the protein CASTTGRGPPYEQYF.

The chain uses TRBV15 and TRBJ1-6; TRBD1 agrees at 8 bases. Germline V gene sequence: CDR1 LNHNV, CDR2 YYDKDF (reference sequence). V shed 7 bases, J shed 7 bases, and the junction held 9 bases outside the gene matches. CDR3 length: 15 amino acids. The CDR3 coding sequence is TGTGCCACCAAGGCCGGGACAGGCCTCAATTCACCCCTCCACTTT. Translated: CATKAGTGLNSPLHF. The full variable domain, completed using reference TRBV15 and TRBJ1-6, is DAMVIQNPRYQVTQFGKPVTLSCSQTLNHNVMYWYQQKSSQAPKLLFHYYDKDFNNEADTPDNFQSRRPNTSFCFLDIRSPGLGDTAMYLCATKAGTGLNSPLHFGNGTRLTVT.

This clonotype was seen more than once but under ten times. V is TRBV28 and J is TRBJ1-5; D not certain. V lost 5 bases to trimming and J lost 5 bases, with 7 bases between them. This CDR3 is 12 amino acids long. Germline loops: CDR1 MDHEN, CDR2 SYDVKM. The CDR3 region has the DNA TGTGCCAGCAGTGCAATGGATCAGCCCCAGCATTTT. This translates into CASSAMDQPQHF.

The chain uses TRBV2 and TRBJ2-7, with 9 positions matching TRBD2. Germline V lookup: CDR1 SNHLY, CDR2 FYNNEI. The length of the CDR3 is 15 residues. With V trimmed by 4 bases and J by 5 bases, 9 bases remained unmatched. The CDR3 sequence: CASSVPSGIRDEQYF. In DNA form, the CDR3 reads TGTGCCAGCAGTGTTCCTAGCGGGATTCGGGACGAGCAGTACTTC.

The chain recombines TRBV6-5 with TRBJ1-1; D is ambiguous. Germline V gene sequence: CDR1 MNHEY, CDR2 SVGAGI. The CDR3 loop spans 13 amino acids. Trimming stripped 5 bases from V and 6 bases from J, with 13 bases between. CDR3 protein: CASSPPTPSEAFF. Here the CDR3 DNA reads TGTGCCAGCAGTCCCCCGACACCTTCTGAAGCTTTCTTT.

This clonotype was picked up a small number of times. The J gene is TRBJ2-7, the V gene TRBV7-9, with TRBD2 matching over 7 bases. The CDR3 loop spans 14 amino acids. The germline V gene has CDR1 SEHNR and CDR2 FQNEAQ (reference sequence). V trimming: 5 bases; J trimming: 3 bases; junction bases outside the gene matches: 7. CDR3 amino acids: CASSTLGGHYEQYF. The CDR3 DNA reads TGTGCCAGCAGCACCCTGGGAGGGCACTACGAGCAGTACTTC.

This clonotype was observed many times. This chain links TRBV6-4 with TRBJ2-3; possible D gene TRBD1, 6 bases. Germline V CDR1 and CDR2: MRHNA, SNTAGT. CDR3 length equals 14 residues. V lost 4 bases and J lost 1, with 9 bases in between. The CDR3 DNA follows: TGTGCCAGCAGTGCGGCAGGGGGCACAGATACGCAGTATTTT. It translates to CASSAAGGTDTQYF.

The J gene is TRBJ1-5, the V gene TRBV20-1; 9 bases line up with TRBD1. The CDR3 contains 15 residues. Germline V gene data show CDR1 as DFQATT and CDR2 as SNEGSKA (reference sequence). The V gene end was trimmed by 4 bases and the J gene end by 3 bases; junction bases not matched to a gene: 7. CDR3 region: CSANPGTGINQPQHF. The CDR3 DNA reads as TGCAGTGCTAACCCCGGGACAGGGATCAATCAGCCCCAGCATTTT.

In its sample, this clonotype was seen a few times. The chain employs TRBV10-3 and TRBJ2-3; D is perhaps TRBD1 or TRBD2 (5 bases each). This CDR3 is built from 13 residues. Germline CDR1 and CDR2: ENHRY and SYGVKD. V was trimmed by 6 bases and J by 2 bases, leaving 9 bases between them. The CDR3: CAISGTYTDTQYF. Here the CDR3 DNA reads TGTGCCATCAGCGGGACGTACACAGATACGCAGTATTTT.

This chain joins TRBV12-3 or TRBV12-4 and TRBJ1-2; 8 nucleotides match TRBD1. This CDR3 has 14 amino acids. J was trimmed by 9 bases and V by 5 bases; bases with no gene match: 11. The CDR3 reads CASSDSGQGRSYTF. For the CDR3, the DNA is TGTGCCAGCAGTGATTCCGGACAGGGACGAAGCTACACCTTC.

V and J are TRBV19 and TRBJ2-5; D uncertain. V gave up 5 bases and J gave up 4 bases, with 11 bases separating them. The CDR3 spans 13 residues. CDR1 and CDR2 from the germline V gene are LNHDA and SQIVND (reference sequence). The CDR3 DNA follows: TGTGCCAGTAGTCCAACCGGTAGAGAGACCCAGTACTTC. Its translation: CASSPTGRETQYF.

The chain links TRBV28 to TRBJ1-2; TRBD1 aligns across 7 bases. The CDR3 covers 13 residues. V shed 6 bases and J 5 bases; nucleotides not matched to a gene: 6. Per the germline V gene, CDR1 is MDHEN and CDR2 is SYDVKM. In DNA form, the CDR3 reads TGTGCCAGCAGCCAGGGGGGGGATTATGGCTACACCTTC. Protein sequence: CASSQGGDYGYTF.

The J gene is TRBJ2-6, the V gene TRBV9; D may be TRBD1 or TRBD2 (5 bases each). Germline CDR1 reads SGDLS; CDR2 reads YYNGEE. Deletions cut 3 bases from V and 2 bases from J, with 18 bases between. This CDR3 spans 18 amino acids. CDR3 residues: CASSGRPSEGTGANVLTF. CDR3 DNA sequence: TGTGCCAGCAGCGGACGGCCGTCAGAGGGGACTGGGGCCAACGTCCTGACTTTC.

The V gene is TRBV10-3, the J gene TRBJ1-5; the D gene is possibly TRBD1 (5 bases). CDR3 length equals 14 residues. Looked up from germline, CDR1 is ENHRY and CDR2 is SYGVKD. V gave up 5 bases and J gave up 6 bases, with 14 bases separating them. The CDR3 sequence is CAISPGGRSQPQHF. CDR3 DNA: TGTGCCATCAGTCCCGGGGGTCGAAGTCAGCCCCAGCATTTT.

The V and J genes are TRBV7-9 and TRBJ2-7; D may match TRBD1 or TRBD2 (7 bases each). Germline V gene data show CDR1 as SEHNR and CDR2 as FQNEAQ (reference sequence). The germline V and J ends were trimmed by 5 bases and 5 bases, with 22 bases remaining between them. CDR3 size: 16 residues. The CDR3 is CASSPRGGGSINEQYF. The CDR3 bases are TGTGCCAGCAGCCCCCGAGGGGGCGGGAGTATAAACGAGCAGTACTTC.

Details on this clonotype: One end of the junction does not line up with germline, which may come from a read error. The chain has TRBV7-9 and TRBJ1-3; D unclear. The CDR3 contains 14 residues. Germline V gene lookup returns CDR1 SEHNR and CDR2 FQNEAQ (reference sequence). This CDR3 is CASSFAQLGNTVYF. The CDR3 coding sequence is TGTGCCAGCAGCTTTGCGCAACTTGGAAACACCGTATATTTT.

This clonotype was picked up a small number of times. The chain couples TRBV12-3 or TRBV12-4 to TRBJ2-7; D gene unclear. The CDR3 runs 10 residues. Deletions cut 2 bases from V and 5 bases from J, with 1 base between. The CDR3 coding sequence is TGTGCCAGCAGTTTAAACGAGCAGTACTTC. Amino acid sequence: CASSLNEQYF.

In nucleotides, the CDR3 is TGTGCCAGCAGTTTAGTGGGACAGGCAATCTATGGCTACACCTTC. Translating gives CASSLVGQAIYGYTF. The V gene is TRBV28, the J gene TRBJ1-2; 8 bases map to TRBD1. Germline trimming cut 2 bases from V and 4 bases from J; bases unmatched to any gene: 6. The CDR3 contains 15 residues. Germline CDR1 and CDR2: MDHEN and SYDVKM.

This clonotype turned up a few times. The chain carries TRBV28 and TRBJ2-7; a possible D gene is TRBD1 (6 bases). The ends were cut back, 5 bases at V and 2 bases at J, with 10 bases in the middle. The CDR3 has 13 residues. The germline gives CDR1 MDHEN, CDR2 SYDVKM. Here the CDR3 DNA reads TGTGCCAGCAGTCCTAGGGGGACCTACGAGCAGTACTTC. This encodes CASSPRGTYEQYF.

There are a few counts of this clonotype. The chain uses TRBV10-3 and TRBJ2-3, with D possibly being TRBD1 (5 bases). Germline loops: CDR1 ENHRY, CDR2 SYGVKD. The length of the CDR3 is 12 residues. Between the trimmed V and J ends, which lost 5 bases and 4 bases, there was a span of 7 bases. The CDR3 loop reads CAISSRADTQYF. As DNA, the CDR3 is TGTGCCATCAGTAGCAGGGCAGATACGCAGTATTTT.

The chain combines TRBV3-1 with TRBJ2-2; no clear D gene. The CDR3 is 13 residues long. Germline CDR1 is LGHDT and CDR2 is YNNKEL (reference sequence). The V and J ends lost 4 bases and 4 bases respectively, with 7 bases between them. In nucleotides, the CDR3 is TGTGCCAGCAGCCGGGCCCTCACCGGGGAGCTGTTTTTT. Amino acids: CASSRALTGELFF. Combining the CDR3 with reference TRBV3-1 and TRBJ2-2 gives the whole variable domain DTAVSQTPKYLVTQMGNDKSIKCEQNLGHDTMYWYKQDSKKFLKIMFSYNNKELIINETVPNRFSPKSPDKAHLNLHINSLELGDSAVYFCASSRALTGELFFGEGSRLTVL.

V and J are TRBV28 and TRBJ2-1; 13 bases align to TRBD2. The trim removed 5 bases at V and 6 bases at J, leaving 4 bases unmatched. The germline CDR1 and CDR2 sequences are MDHEN and SYDVKM. This CDR3 region has 15 residues. CDR3 region: CASSPTSGRANEQFF. The CDR3 DNA reads TGTGCCAGCAGTCCAACTAGCGGGAGGGCCAATGAGCAGTTCTTC.